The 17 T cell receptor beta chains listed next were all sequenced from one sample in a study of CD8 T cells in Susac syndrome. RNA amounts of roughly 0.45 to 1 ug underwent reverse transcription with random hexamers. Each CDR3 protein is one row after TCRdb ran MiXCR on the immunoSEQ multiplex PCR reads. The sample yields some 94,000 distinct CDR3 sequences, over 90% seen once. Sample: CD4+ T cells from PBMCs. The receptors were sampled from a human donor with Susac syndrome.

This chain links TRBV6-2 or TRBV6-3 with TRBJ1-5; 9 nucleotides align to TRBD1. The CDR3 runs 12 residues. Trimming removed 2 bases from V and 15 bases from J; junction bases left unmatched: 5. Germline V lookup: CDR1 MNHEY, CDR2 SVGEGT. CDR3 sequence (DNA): TGTGCCAGCAGTTACCCGGGGACAGGGCGGCATTTT. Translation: CASSYPGTGRHF.

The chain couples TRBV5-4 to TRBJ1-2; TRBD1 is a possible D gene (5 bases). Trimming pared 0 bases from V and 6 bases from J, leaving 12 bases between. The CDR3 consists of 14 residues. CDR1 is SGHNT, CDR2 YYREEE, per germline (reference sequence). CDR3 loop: CASSLAGMFDGYTF. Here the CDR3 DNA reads TGTGCCAGCAGCTTGGCAGGGATGTTCGATGGCTACACCTTC.

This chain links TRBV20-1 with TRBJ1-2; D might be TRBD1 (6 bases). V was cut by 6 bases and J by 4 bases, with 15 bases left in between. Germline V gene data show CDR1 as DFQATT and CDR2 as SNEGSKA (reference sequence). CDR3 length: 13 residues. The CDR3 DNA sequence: TGCAGTGCCGGCCTGACAGGAAGCTATGGCTACACCTTC. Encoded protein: CSAGLTGSYGYTF.

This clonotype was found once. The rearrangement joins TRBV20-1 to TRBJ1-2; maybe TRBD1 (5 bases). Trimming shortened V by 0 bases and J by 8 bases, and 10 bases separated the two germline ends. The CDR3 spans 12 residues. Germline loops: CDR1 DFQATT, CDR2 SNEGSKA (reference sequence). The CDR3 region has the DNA TGCAGTGCTAGAGATCTCAGGGTCGGCTACACCTTC. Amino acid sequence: CSARDLRVGYTF.

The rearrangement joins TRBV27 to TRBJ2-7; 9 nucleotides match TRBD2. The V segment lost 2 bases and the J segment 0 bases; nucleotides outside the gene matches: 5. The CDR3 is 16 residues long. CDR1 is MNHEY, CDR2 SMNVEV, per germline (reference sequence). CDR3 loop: CASSLTSGLPSYEQYF. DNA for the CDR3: TGTGCCAGCAGTTTAACTAGCGGGTTACCCTCCTACGAGCAGTACTTC.

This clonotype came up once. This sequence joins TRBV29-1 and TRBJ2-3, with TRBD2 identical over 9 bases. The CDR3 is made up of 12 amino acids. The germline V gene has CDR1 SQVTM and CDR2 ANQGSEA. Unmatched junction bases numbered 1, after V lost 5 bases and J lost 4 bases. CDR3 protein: CSVRLAADTQYF. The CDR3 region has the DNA TGCAGCGTTAGACTAGCGGCAGATACGCAGTATTTT.

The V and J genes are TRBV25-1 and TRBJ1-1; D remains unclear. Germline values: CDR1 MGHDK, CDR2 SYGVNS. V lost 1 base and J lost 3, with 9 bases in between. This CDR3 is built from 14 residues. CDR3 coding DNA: TGTGCCAGCAGTGAATTGGGGTTGGACACTGAAGCTTTCTTT. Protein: CASSELGLDTEAFF.

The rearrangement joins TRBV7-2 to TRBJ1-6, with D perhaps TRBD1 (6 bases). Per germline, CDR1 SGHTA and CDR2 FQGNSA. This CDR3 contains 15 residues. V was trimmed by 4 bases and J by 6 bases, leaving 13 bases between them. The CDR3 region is CASSSTGNGNSPLHF. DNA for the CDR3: TGTGCCAGCAGCTCAACAGGGAACGGTAATTCACCCCTCCACTTT.

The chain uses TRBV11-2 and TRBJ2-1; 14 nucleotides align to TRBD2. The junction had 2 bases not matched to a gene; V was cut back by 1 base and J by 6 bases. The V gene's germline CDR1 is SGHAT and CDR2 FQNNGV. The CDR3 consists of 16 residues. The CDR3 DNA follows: TGTGCCAGCAGCTTAGGACTAGCGGGGGGGCTCAATGAGCAGTTCTTC. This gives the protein CASSLGLAGGLNEQFF.

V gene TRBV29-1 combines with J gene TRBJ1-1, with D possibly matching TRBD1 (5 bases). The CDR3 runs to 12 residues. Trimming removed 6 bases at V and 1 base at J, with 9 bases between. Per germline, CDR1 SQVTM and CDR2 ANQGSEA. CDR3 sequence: CSVGHANTEAFF. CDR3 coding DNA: TGCAGCGTAGGACACGCGAACACTGAAGCTTTCTTT.

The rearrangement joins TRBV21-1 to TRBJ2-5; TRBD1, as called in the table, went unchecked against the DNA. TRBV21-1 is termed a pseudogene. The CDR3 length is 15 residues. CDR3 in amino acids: CASSPARGRCETQYF. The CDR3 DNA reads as TGTGCCAGCAGCCCCGCCAGGGGACGTTGCGAGACCCAGTACTTC.

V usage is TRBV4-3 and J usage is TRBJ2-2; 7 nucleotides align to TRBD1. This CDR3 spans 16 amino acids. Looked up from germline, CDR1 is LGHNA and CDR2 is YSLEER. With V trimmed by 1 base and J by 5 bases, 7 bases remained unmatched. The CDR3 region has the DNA TGCGCCAGCAGCCAAGCCACAGGGGTATCGACCGGGGAGCTGTTTTTT. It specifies CASSQATGVSTGELFF.

The CDR3 here is CASSPSIGETQYF. The CDR3 coding sequence is TGTGCCAGCTCACCAAGTATCGGAGAGACCCAGTACTTC. This rearrangement joins TRBV18 to TRBJ2-5; D remains unclear. Germline values: CDR1 KGHSH, CDR2 LQKENI. CDR3 size: 13 residues. V was trimmed by 2 bases and J by 4 bases, leaving 8 bases between them. Drawing the rest from reference TRBV18 and TRBJ2-5, the complete variable domain is NAGVMQNPRHLVRRRGQEARLRCSPMKGHSHVYWYRQLPEEGLKFMVYLQKENIIDESGMPKERFSAEFPKEGPSILRIQQVVRGDSAAYFCASSPSIGETQYFGPGTRLLVL.

The DNA of the CDR3 is TGCAGTGCTATCCCTGCTAGCGGGGGCTCTTACGAGCAGTACTTC. As protein: CSAIPASGGSYEQYF. V usage is TRBV20-1 and J usage is TRBJ2-7; 10 nucleotides align to TRBD2. V dropped 4 bases and J dropped 4; count of bases not matched to a gene: 10. This CDR3 region has 15 residues. The germline gives CDR1 DFQATT, CDR2 SNEGSKA (reference sequence).

CDR3 nucleotide sequence: TGTGCCAGCAGCCCCGAGGCACAATCACCCCTCCACTTT. Residues: CASSPEAQSPLHF. The chain employs TRBV14 and TRBJ1-6; D is uncertain. Looked up from germline, CDR1 is SGHDN and CDR2 is FVKESK. Trimming cost V 4 bases and J 10 bases, with 11 bases left between them. The CDR3 covers 13 residues.

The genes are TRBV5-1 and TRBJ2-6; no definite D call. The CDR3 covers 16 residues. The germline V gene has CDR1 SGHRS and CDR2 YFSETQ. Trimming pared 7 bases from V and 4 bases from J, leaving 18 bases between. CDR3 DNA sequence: TGCGCCAGCTTTTCGGAGCCTCAGGCCGGGGCCAACGTCCTGACTTTC. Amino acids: CASFSEPQAGANVLTF.

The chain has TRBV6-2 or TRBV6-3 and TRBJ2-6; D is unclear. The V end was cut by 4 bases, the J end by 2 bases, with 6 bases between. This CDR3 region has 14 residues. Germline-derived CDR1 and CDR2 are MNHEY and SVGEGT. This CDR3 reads CASSFGPGANVLTF. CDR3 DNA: TGTGCCAGCAGTTTTGGGCCTGGGGCCAACGTCCTGACTTTC.